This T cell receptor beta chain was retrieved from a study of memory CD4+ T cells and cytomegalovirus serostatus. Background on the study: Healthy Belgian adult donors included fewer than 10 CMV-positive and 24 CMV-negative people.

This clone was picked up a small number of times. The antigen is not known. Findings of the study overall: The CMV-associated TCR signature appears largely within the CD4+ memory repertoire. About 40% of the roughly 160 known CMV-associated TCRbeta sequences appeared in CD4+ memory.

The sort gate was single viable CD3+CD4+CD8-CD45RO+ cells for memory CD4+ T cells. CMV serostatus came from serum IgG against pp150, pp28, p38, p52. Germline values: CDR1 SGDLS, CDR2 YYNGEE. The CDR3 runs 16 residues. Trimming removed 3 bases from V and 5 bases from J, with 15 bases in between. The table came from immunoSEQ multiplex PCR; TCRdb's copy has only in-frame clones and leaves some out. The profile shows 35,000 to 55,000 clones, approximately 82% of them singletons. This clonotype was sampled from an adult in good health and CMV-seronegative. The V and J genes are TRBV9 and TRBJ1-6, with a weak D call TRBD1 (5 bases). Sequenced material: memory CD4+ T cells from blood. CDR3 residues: CASSEGRLQDNSPLHF. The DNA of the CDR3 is TGTGCCAGCAGCGAGGGGCGCCTACAGGATAATTCACCCCTCCACTTT.